This T cell receptor (beta chain) was profiled in a study of T cells in Graves' hyperthyroidism and ophthalmopathy. In this sample, this clonotype turned up a few times. Amplification of TCR beta CDR3 regions was performed using RNA transcripts as template. When the TCR CDR3 underwent first-round RT-PCR, the HTBI primer set was used. TCRdb used MiXCR to reprocess the multiplex PCR reads, holding one entry per CDR3 protein. Of 700,000 or so distinct CDR3 sequences detected, roughly 17% appear once; the ten largest clones hold over 7.5%. The specimen sequenced was blood. The TCR sequence derives from a man younger than 35 with Graves' hyperthyroidism.

CDR3 sequence: CASSLTAGLTYEQYF. CDR3 bases: TGTGCCAGCAGCTTGACCGCAGGCCTTACCTACGAGCAGTACTTC. V and J are TRBV13 and TRBJ2-7; D gene unclear. The CDR3 is made up of 15 amino acids. V gave up 3 bases and J gave up 2 bases, with 14 bases separating them. Germline V gene data show CDR1 as PRHDT and CDR2 as FYEKMQ (reference sequence).